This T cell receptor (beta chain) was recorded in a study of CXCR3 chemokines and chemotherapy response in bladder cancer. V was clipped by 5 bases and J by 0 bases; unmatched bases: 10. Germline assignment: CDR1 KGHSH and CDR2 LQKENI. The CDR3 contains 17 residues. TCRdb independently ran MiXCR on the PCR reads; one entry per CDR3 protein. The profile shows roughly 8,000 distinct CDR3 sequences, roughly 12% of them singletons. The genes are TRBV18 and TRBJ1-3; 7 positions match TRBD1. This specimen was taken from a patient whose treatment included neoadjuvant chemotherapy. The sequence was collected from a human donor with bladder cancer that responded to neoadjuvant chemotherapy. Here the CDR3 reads CASSYSGTVISGNTIYF. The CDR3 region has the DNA TGTGCCAGCTCATACTCCGGGACAGTGATCTCTGGAAACACCATATATTTT.